The clone carrying this TCR beta chain was seen more than once but under ten times. TCRdb fed the RT-PCR reads into MiXCR, producing one record per CDR3 protein. The sample lists about 540,000 distinct CDR3 sequences; 20% to 25% were seen once. The entry originates in a study of response to subunit inactivated influenza vaccine. The V end lost 6 bases, the J end lost 0 bases, and 9 bases lay between the germline ends. The CDR3 has 15 residues. The same specimen was also included in a second study, on T cells expressing NK-cell markers. As reported in that work: 5'RACE template switching built TCR beta cDNA with unique molecular identifiers. Seven of the eight sequenced donors were HCMV-seropositive; one was seronegative.

This chain joins TRBV12-3 or TRBV12-4 and TRBJ1-6; D perhaps matches TRBD1 (5 bases). The input for sequencing was CD4+ T cells sorted from PBMCs, taken 12 days after vaccination. The clonotype originates from a man aged 45 to 65 who received an inactivated influenza vaccine. The CDR3 region has the DNA TGTGCCAGCAGCTGGGGGGTCTCCTATAATTCACCCCTCCACTTT. It encodes CASSWGVSYNSPLHF.